What follows describes a single TCR beta chain. This clonotype was seen a handful of times. The target of this receptor is not known. Base qualities are missing; no much larger clone stands one base away. These data are taken from a study of regulatory T cells after allogeneic stem cell transplantation (dated by TCRdb to 2017 to 2018). In the study overall: Each patient's group depended on whether acute graft-versus-host disease developed within 100 days after stem cell transplantation. CD4+CD25+CD127- regulatory T cells were obtained from patient PBMCs by means of fluorescence-activated cell sorting. Conventional CD4+ T cells defined as CD4+CD25+/-CD127+ were also sorted and TCR-sequenced for comparison in the study. The study compared the regulatory T-cell TCR repertoire after allogeneic stem cell transplantation between patients with and without acute graft-versus-host disease. What the study reported, not specific to this receptor: A less diverse, more focused regulatory T-cell TCR repertoire was observed in patients without graft-versus-host disease than in patients with the disease. None of the regulatory T-cell clones was shared across all patients, and no significant correlation was found between sorted cell numbers and the inverse Simpson index. In non-GvHD patients, the top 10 regulatory T-cell clones took up a significantly larger share of the repertoire, which suggests expansion of presumably allo-specific protective clones. The small patient sample size meant the findings required validation in a larger cohort. Whether or not patients had graft-versus-host disease, conventional CD4+ T-cell repertoire diversity showed no significant difference.

The CDR3 starts with the cysteine, ends with the phenylalanine, and has 12 residues. Of the read, only the CDR3 DNA is kept; its 36 bases are in frame from base 1. Trimming removed 0 bases from V and 5 bases from J, leaving 2 bases between the germline ends. From the germline V gene (reference sequence), CDR1 is LGHDT and CDR2 is YNNKEL. What the time point label conveys for this sample: 30 days after allogeneic hematopoietic stem cell transplantation. At 30 days after allogeneic hematopoietic stem cell transplantation, peripheral blood mononuclear cells were collected from the patients. Reads for this sample came from an Illumina MiSeq. The SMARTer RACE cDNA Amplification kit was used to reverse transcribe the RNA, and the TCR beta CDR3 region was then amplified. RNA from sorted cells was extracted with the RNeasy Mini Kit. TCR beta amplicons were sequenced using Illumina paired-end sequencing. In the source study's methods: TCR repertoire analysis used MiXCR, VDJtools and the tcR R package. The inverse Simpson index served to quantify diversity, and clones were sorted into rare, small, medium or expanded bins based on their proportion of the repertoire. TCRdb reanalyzed the raw reads on its own, using fastp at Q25 for trimming and MiXCR for clone calling, and kept in-frame beta chains. Records with the same CDR3 protein are collapsed into one entry carrying the most frequent genes and DNA. The V and J calls and clone size come from TCRdb's table, not from the authors' own analysis. Counted in this sample were approximately 4,600 distinct CDR3 sequences; around 95% of them appeared once. The ten largest clonotypes hold roughly 40% of the sample.

This TCR was sampled from a human patient who had an allogeneic stem cell transplant, so the T cells may come from the graft donor. Sequences were derived from sorted CD4+ T cells from blood (whether regulatory or conventional is not recorded), sampled 30 days after allogeneic stem cell transplant. The V and J genes are TRBV3-1 and TRBJ2-1; there is no confident call for the D gene. The CDR3 region has the sequence CASSQEDNEQFF. The nucleotides read TGTGCCAGCAGCCAAGAGGACAATGAGCAGTTCTTC.